The rows below give T cell receptor beta chains drawn from one sample of a study of cytomegalovirus exposure and HLA in healthy donors. Assay: immunoSEQ multiplex PCR; the TCRdb copy retains only in-frame clones and omits some. The table includes 150,000 to 200,000 clones, around 80% detected once. Specimen: PBMCs. The receptor source for this set is a human donor in good health. CDR3s include the opening cysteine and the closing phenylalanine or tryptophan. The D gene is left open where the match is weak. The listing skips clone size in some rows; elsewhere it reads once, few, many or a size class.

clone_size	v_call	j_call	d_call	cdr3_nt	cdr3_aa
-	TRBV11-2	TRBJ2-7	TRBD1	TGTGCCAGCAGCTCTCGGGACAGGGGGTCCTACGAGCAGTACTTC	CASSSRDRGSYEQYF
once	TRBV6-6	TRBJ2-7	-	TGTGCCAGCAGTCTAGGTCGCGAGCAGTACTTC	CASSLGREQYF
few	TRBV5-4	TRBJ2-3	TRBD1	TGTGCCAGCGGCAGACAGGGGGGAGATACGCAGTATTTT	CASGRQGGDTQYF
-	TRBV19	TRBJ1-1	-	TGTGCCAGTAGAGAGGGCAGGGGAATTACTGAAGCTTTCTTT	CASREGRGITEAFF
once	TRBV6-6	TRBJ2-1	-	TGTGCCAGCAGCGAGGGCCGACTCTCCTACAATGAGCAGTTCTTC	CASSEGRLSYNEQFF
-	TRBV7-2	TRBJ2-5	TRBD2	TGTGCCAGCAGCTTAGGGGGGGGGCAAGAGACCCAGTACTTC	CASSLGGGQETQYF
-	TRBV6-6	TRBJ2-3	TRBD2	TGTGCCAGCACTTACACACTAGCGGGGGGGGGAGATACGCAGTATTTT	CASTYTLAGGGDTQYF
-	TRBV10-3	TRBJ2-3	TRBD2	TGTGCCACTGCTAGCGGGTCAGATACGCAGTATTTT	CATASGSDTQYF
once	TRBV27	TRBJ2-7	TRBD2	TGTGCCAGCAGCCAAGGGCTAGCGGGGGTATCCTACGAGCAGTACTTC	CASSQGLAGVSYEQYF
-	TRBV5-6	TRBJ1-2	TRBD1	TGTGCCAGCAGCTTGGGTGACAGGGTCTCAACTATCGGCTACACCTTC	CASSLGDRVSTIGYTF
-	TRBV6-6	TRBJ2-3	-	TGTGCCAGCAGTTCCCGGGGGGCCAGTACAGATACGCAGTATTTT	CASSSRGASTDTQYF
once	TRBV11-2	TRBJ2-2	-	TGTGCCAGCACCAGGGACACCTACACCGGGGAGCTGTTTTTT	CASTRDTYTGELFF
-	TRBV7-9	TRBJ1-5	-	TGTGCCAGCATTGAGGTCAGGGTGGGTCAGCCCCAGCATTTT	CASIEVRVGQPQHF
-	TRBV5-5	TRBJ2-3	-	TGTGCCAGCAGCTTGGATTCCTACCACCACACAGATACGCAGTATTTT	CASSLDSYHHTDTQYF
-	TRBV7-2	TRBJ2-1	-	TGTGCCAGCAGTCCCGGGTTCAATGAGCAGTTCTTC	CASSPGFNEQFF
-	TRBV6-4	TRBJ2-1	TRBD2	TGTGCCAGCAGCGTTAGCGGGGGGGCCTACAATGAGCAGTTCTTC	CASSVSGGAYNEQFF
-	TRBV15	TRBJ2-1	TRBD2	TGTGCCACCAGCAGAGATCTGGCTAGCGGGGTCAATGAGCAGTTCTTC	CATSRDLASGVNEQFF
-	TRBV5-6	TRBJ2-5	-	TGTGCCAGCAGCTTGGCATGGGCTGGGGAGACCCAGTACTTC	CASSLAWAGETQYF
-	TRBV6-1	TRBJ1-2	TRBD1	TGTGCCAGCAGTCCACGACAGGGGGCTACGGATGGCTACACCTTC	CASSPRQGATDGYTF
-	TRBV18	TRBJ1-5	TRBD1	TGTGCCAGCTCACCAAGTCAGGGGGCACGCAATCAGCCCCAGCATTTT	CASSPSQGARNQPQHF
once	TRBV7-9	TRBJ2-7	-	TGTGCCAGCAGACCGCTAGCCTACGAGCAGTACTTC	CASRPLAYEQYF
-	TRBV5-1	TRBJ1-1	TRBD1	TGCGCCAGCAGCCTGGGACAGCCGAACACTGAAGCTTTCTTT	CASSLGQPNTEAFF
-	TRBV19	TRBJ2-3	-	TGTGCCAGTAGTATTTCTATACGGTTCTCAACAGATACGCAGTATTTT	CASSISIRFSTDTQYF
once	TRBV4-1	TRBJ1-1	-	TGCGCCAGCAGCCAAGACGGGGTCGCGACTTTCTTT	CASSQDGVATFF
-	TRBV9	TRBJ1-2	-	TGTGCCAGCAGCGGACAGGATACGCTCTATGGCTACACCTTC	CASSGQDTLYGYTF
few	TRBV19	TRBJ1-1	TRBD1	TGTGCCAGTACCCCAGACAGGGCCGGGAACACTGAAGCTTTCTTT	CASTPDRAGNTEAFF
-	TRBV29-1	TRBJ2-1	-	TGCAGCGTTGAACTGGGGGGGGCCCTTCCCTACAATGAGCAGTTCTTC	CSVELGGALPYNEQFF
-	TRBV5-1	TRBJ2-2	TRBD1	TGCGCCAGCAGCTTGGAACAGGGGGTTACCGGGGAGCTGTTTTTT	CASSLEQGVTGELFF
-	TRBV4-3	TRBJ1-6	-	TGCGCCAGCAGCCAAGATACAGGGAGCTCCTATAATTCACCCCTCCACTTT	CASSQDTGSSYNSPLHF
-	TRBV5-1	TRBJ2-1	TRBD2	TGCGCCAGCAGCCCGCGGACTAGCGGGGGGGCCCGGCTGGATGAGCAGTTCTTC	CASSPRTSGGARLDEQFF
-	TRBV27	TRBJ2-7	TRBD1	TGTGCCAGCAGTTTAGGGACAGGGAGCTACGAGCAGTACTTC	CASSLGTGSYEQYF
once	TRBV27	TRBJ2-5	-	TGTGCCAGCAGTTTTACAGGGCCAGAGACCCAGTACTTC	CASSFTGPETQYF
-	TRBV4-3	TRBJ2-5	-	TGCGCCAGCAGCCAAGAATTAGGCAGGGGAGAGACCCAGTACTTC	CASSQELGRGETQYF
-	TRBV28	TRBJ1-4	-	TGTGCCAGTCACTCCAGGGTTCTCTCAACTAATGAAAAACTGTTTTTT	CASHSRVLSTNEKLFF
-	TRBV5-5	TRBJ1-4	-	TGTGCCAGCAGCTTGGCACGGAGCGTGGCAACTAATGAAAAACTGTTTTTT	CASSLARSVATNEKLFF
-	TRBV28	TRBJ1-1	-	TGTGCCAGCAGTTCCGGCAGGGCCACTGAAGCTTTCTTT	CASSSGRATEAFF
-	TRBV15	TRBJ2-1	-	TGTGCCACCAGCAGCTTGTGGTCCGGGGACAACAATGAGCAGTTCTTC	CATSSLWSGDNNEQFF
-	TRBV29-1	TRBJ2-1	-	TGCAGCGTTGGTAGAAACTCCTACAATGAGCAGTTCTTC	CSVGRNSYNEQFF
-	TRBV6-1	TRBJ2-5	-	TGTGCCAGCAGTGATGGCTGGGGAGGTGAGACCCAGTACTTC	CASSDGWGGETQYF
-	TRBV18	TRBJ2-1	TRBD1	TGTGCCAGCTCACCCGGGACAGGGGACAATGAGCAGTTCTTC	CASSPGTGDNEQFF
once	TRBV4-2	TRBJ2-7	-	TGTGCCAGCAGCCAAGGTTCAGGGGGGACCTACGAGCAGTACTTC	CASSQGSGGTYEQYF
-	TRBV5-4	TRBJ2-6	-	TGTGCCAGCAGCCCGAGGACAGTGAACTCTGGGGCCAACGTCCTGACTTTC	CASSPRTVNSGANVLTF
-	TRBV10-2	TRBJ2-5	TRBD2	TGCGCCAGCAGCCAGCGGGAGCGGGGGTTTCGAGAGACCCAGTACTTC	CASSQRERGFRETQYF
-	TRBV7-2	TRBJ2-3	TRBD2	TGTGCCAGCAGCTCCCAAGGACTAGCGTCGCAGTATTTT	CASSSQGLASQYF
-	TRBV10-3	TRBJ1-5	-	TGTGCCATCAGTGAGTCGGGGGGGAGCAATCAGCCCCAGCATTTT	CAISESGGSNQPQHF